This paragraph reports one TCR beta chain. It lacks a known antigen. No per-base quality is available; no much larger clone lies one base away. V gives up 7 bases and J gives up 0 bases, and the segment between their germline ends measures 18 bases. From cysteine to phenylalanine, the CDR3 is 16 amino acids long. Only the CDR3 DNA stays, 48 bases, in frame from base 1. Looking up the germline V gene (reference sequence) yields CDR1 MNHEY and CDR2 SMNVEV. In total, approximately 610 healthy bone marrow donors made up the cohort. All cohort members were sampled while nominally healthy, although unrecorded immune exposures were likely present. The donor tested CMV seropositive and was one of the 289 seropositive cohort members. A peripheral blood sample was provided by each donor, and peripheral blood mononuclear cells were used for TCR beta sequencing. The Qiagen DNeasy Blood Extraction Kit was used to extract genomic DNA from the blood cell samples.

The library was generated by the immunoSEQ multiplex PCR assay. A mixture of 60 forward primers for TCR Vbeta segments and 13 reverse primers for TCR Jbeta segments was used in the multiplex PCR. The CDR3 region of rearranged TCR beta genes was amplified from genomic DNA by a multiplex PCR assay. The amplified TCR beta libraries were sequenced on the Illumina HiSeq System as 87-base-pair reads. On the study's bioinformatics: A later analysis tallied roughly 80 million unique TCR beta chains across the 700 or so repertoires, and approximately 12 million of those chains were shared by two or more donors. Raw reads were error-corrected and collapsed into unique sequences by a nearest-neighbor algorithm in which closely related sequences were merged to remove PCR and sequencing errors. CDR3 sequences were aligned to IMGT reference sequences to assign V, D and J gene segments. For a sequence to be retained, a match of at least six nucleotides was required to both a V gene segment and a J gene segment. A rearrangement was called productive if the CDR3 had no stop codons and remained in frame with V and J, and every other rearrangement was called non-productive. Following IMGT convention, CDR3 was defined as the stretch from the second conserved V-encoded cysteine up to the conserved J-encoded phenylalanine. The earlier analysis of about 590 of the donors excluded sequences that lacked an unambiguous match to a single V gene segment. In an earlier analysis of approximately 550 of the donors, V segments were called functional above 56.7% productive rearrangements and were called segregating when the between-donor standard deviation exceeded 5%. A statistical classification framework was built for diagnosing cytomegalovirus status from the catalog of TCR beta chain sequences. In a later analysis, TCR nucleotide sequences were compared against IMGT/GENE-DB human TR gene sequences so that V and J genes could be assigned. In a later analysis, CDR3 sequences and most-parsimonious VDJ recombination scenarios were assigned using the TCRdist pipeline. In a later analysis, each TCR beta chain was defined by its CDR3 amino acid sequence together with its V-gene family, and reads lacking a unique V-gene family were excluded. In a later analysis, fewer than 650 highly shared, low-generation-probability nucleotide sequences were removed to address suspected cross-contamination and a sequencing artifact. A later analysis calculated a clonal expansion index for each public chain from normalized within-repertoire ranks of inferred template counts. In a later analysis, generation probabilities were computed using a VDJ recombination model fitted to out-of-frame rearrangements, and the results were checked against IGoR. In a later analysis, TCR-TCR, TCR-HLA and TCR-CMV co-occurrence was scored with hypergeometric tests, and a repertoire-size bias correction was applied to TCR pairs. False discovery rates were estimated in a later analysis by permuting HLA or CMV assignments 20 times. In a later analysis, co-occurring TCRs were grouped using DBSCAN, and TCRdist sequence similarity was added for clustering within HLA-allele-positive subsets. For co-occurrence clustering, repertoires with fewer than 30,000 or more than 120,000 public chains were excluded, along with four to six repertoires with anomalous nucleotide sharing. TCRdb stores this immuneACCESS table with in-frame sequences only. Part of the clones is absent; in the studies checked, under half of the shortfall reflects unresolved V genes, and no reason is known for the rest. The DNA gave D and trimming, while V, J and clone size come from that table. Here the sample has some 180,000 clones; more than 60% occur a single time. The ten largest clones take up more than 3.5% of the sample.

The data were taken from a study of cytomegalovirus exposure and HLA in healthy donors (dated 2017 in TCRdb). Context from the whole study: An earlier analysis of approximately 600 of the donors reported roughly 270 Gb of sequence data and around 110 million unique TCR beta sequences from 150 million to 200 million T cells. Roughly 300 gigabases of sequencing data and around 80 million unique TCR sequences made up an early release that covered about 640 HLA-typed donors. The genetic ancestry cluster associated with self-reported Caucasian donors included roughly four fifths of the approximately 400 genotyped donors. The study aimed to test whether cataloging public T cell receptors could reveal signatures of past pathogen exposure. The study profiled the T cell repertoires of approximately 700 subjects by immunosequencing and related them to cytomegalovirus serostatus. A separate validation cohort of 100 to 150 different subjects was used in addition to the roughly 720-subject first cohort. To predict cytomegalovirus infection status, the study combined high-throughput TCR immunosequencing, statistical association of individual TCRs with disease status, and machine learning. A later analysis re-examined previously published TCR beta repertoires from about 700 donors and added high-resolution HLA genotyping to investigate patterns of TCR occurrence. The later analysis used no new phenotypic data to find candidate immune exposures, relying instead on TCR beta sequences and their occurrence across donors. To decide whether each TCR beta V gene segment behaved as functional or pseudogenic, an earlier analysis of some 600 of the donors relied on high-throughput TCR beta sequencing. Donor age, sex, ethnicity and CMV serostatus were collected together with the repertoire data. A later genetic analysis used genome-wide SNP genotypes for 398 of the 666 donors, treating that subset as a discovery cohort. All discovery cohort repertoires had been generated on a single sequencing platform. Both class I and class II loci were covered by HLA typing, at four-digit resolution. Typing coverage varied by locus: about 620-630 donors for A, B, C, DRB1 and DQB1; roughly 510 for DQA1; more than 600 for DPA1; approximately 450 for DPB1. Because of strong linkage in the cohort, roughly 5 DR-DQ haplotypes were treated as single units for association and clustering. Among around 400 genotyped donors of the cohort, an average of approximately 200,000 unique TCR beta nucleotide sequences was sequenced per donor, of which about 18% were non-productive. The paper as a whole reports these results and caveats: A later genetic analysis reported fewer N-insertions in productive TCRs among donors in an Asian-associated ancestry cluster than the roughly 670-donor mean. Three of the identified cytomegalovirus-associated TCR beta chains were confirmed in vitro to be specific for cytomegalovirus antigens. The earlier analysis of 587 of the donors excluded over 15 rarely observed V segments, including chromosome 9 orphons, because counts were too low. In a later analysis, TCR association rates were found to vary across HLA loci, with the most associated TCRs seen for DRB1 alleles and the fewest for HLA-C alleles. The authors suggested that the approach could potentially be generalized to other disease states and immunological phenotypes. This cohort had only TCR beta chains sequenced, and the lack of alpha or paired-chain data limited which features could be detected. Immune exposure information for the cohort was limited to CMV serostatus. In both the original and validation cohorts, the classifier was reported to diagnose cytomegalovirus status with high specificity and sensitivity. Because the 87-base-pair reads could not distinguish some IMGT-functional V segments, including TRBV6-2 and TRBV6-3, those segments were excluded. Sequencing depth was assumed to be roughly uniform across donors in the presence/absence analyses, though that assumption may not hold. A cluster of highly shared sequence variants was judged likely to represent a technical artifact of the sequencing pipeline. Correlated functional status among segregating V segments might reflect linkage disequilibrium, but an unknown experimental factor could not be ruled out. While some public TCRs were present in many individuals, most TCR sequences turned up only very rarely across donors. When HLA alleles, especially DR and DQ, strongly co-occurred, TCR associations were difficult to assign to individual alleles. In a later analysis, most CMV-associated TCR beta chains were found to appear HLA-restricted, with HLA associations seemingly driven largely by CMV exposure. V-gene and J-gene trimming of TCR beta chains was associated with a missense DCLRE1C variant in a later genetic analysis, and the association was replicated in an independent cohort. According to a later analysis, parvovirus B19, influenza, CMV and Epstein-Barr virus appeared linked to several top co-occurrence clusters. A further reported finding was that TCR beta sequences accurately predicted the HLA-A and HLA-B alleles for most subjects in the first cohort. The study gave a list of 150 to 200 TCR beta chains associated with cytomegalovirus. An earlier analysis of 587 of the donors showed that most TCR beta V segments appeared in productive rearrangements either about 87% or about 30% of the time, which broadly matched IMGT annotations. A later analysis found that HLA-associated TCR beta chains were more clonally expanded and had lower generation probabilities than equally common non-associated chains. Because some donors lacked HLA typing at each locus, the association tests relied only on the typed subset. Specific HLA alleles were associated with roughly 17,000 TCR beta sequences at a false discovery rate of 0.05 in a later analysis.

This clonotype was obtained from a woman between 55 and 75 years old in good health and CMV-seropositive. This chain joins TRBV27 to TRBJ1-2, and the D gene may be TRBD1, 6 bases matching. The sequencing input was PBMCs. Here is the DNA: TGTGCCAGCATTGCCAGGGGAGGGCAAGCTAACTATGGCTACACCTTC. Its translation reads: CASIARGGQANYGYTF.